In its sample, the clone carrying this T cell receptor (beta chain) was seen a few times. Its antigen remains unidentified. TCRdb re-called the RT-PCR reads through MiXCR, storing one row per CDR3 protein. This table holds about 520,000 distinct CDR3 sequences, 7.2% found once. This record comes from a study of response to subunit inactivated influenza vaccine. Whole-study findings and limits: A suggestion made by the authors is that each seasonal influenza vaccination recruits few new T cells.

The source of this sequence is a man aged 45 to 75 who received an inactivated influenza vaccine. This material consisted of PBMCs from blood, taken about 23 months after vaccination.

The CDR3 DNA sequence: TGTGCCAGCAGTTACCTAATGAACACTGAAGCTTTCTTT. Amino acids: CASSYLMNTEAFF. The chain has TRBV27 and TRBJ1-1; D not resolved. V was cut by 4 bases and J by 0 bases, with 6 bases left in between. This CDR3 is 13 amino acids long. CDR1 is MNHEY and CDR2 is SMNVEV in the germline V gene (reference sequence).